Listed below are T cell receptor beta chains from one sample, sequenced in a study of T cell repertoires in cytomegalovirus infection. These receptors lack a known antigen. TCRdb itself ran the reads through MiXCR, one entry per CDR3 protein. This sample has roughly 87,000 distinct CDR3 sequences; less than 30% occur once, and the top ten carry 65% to 75%. This material consisted of CD8+ T cells from cultured PBMCs, taken from culture after CMV antigen stimulation. The receptors come from a human donor in good health (CMV status not recorded). Some clones in this sample may be carry-over from other donors' samples. CDR3s include the opening cysteine and the closing phenylalanine or tryptophan. A D gene is named only where the DNA matches it firmly. Some rows have no size entry. The others give once, few or many, or a class for an expanded clone.

J,length,size,D,V,DNA,CDR3
TRBJ1-2,11,-,-,TRBV27,TGTGCCAGCAGTTACGGGGGTGGCTACACCTTC,CASSYGGGYTF
TRBJ2-3,15,few,TRBD1,TRBV4-1,TGCGCCAGCAGCCTCGCCGGGACAGGGGGAGATACGCAGTATTTT,CASSLAGTGGDTQYF
TRBJ1-2,13,-,-,TRBV5-1,TGCGCCAGCAGGATGTTTCTAAACTATGGCTACACCTTC,CASRMFLNYGYTF
TRBJ2-3,17,-,-,TRBV6-5,TGTGCCAGCAGTTACTCAGGGGGGCTGTATGGCACAGATACGCAGTATTTT,CASSYSGGLYGTDTQYF
TRBJ1-2,11,-,TRBD1,TRBV19,TGTGGGACAGGGTCTAACTATGGCTACACCTTC,CGTGSNYGYTF
TRBJ2-5,17,many,-,TRBV4-1,TGCGCCAGCAGCCAGCAACCAACAGGGACGGTCGGGGAGACCCAGTACTTC,CASSQQPTGTVGETQYF
TRBJ1-1,12,few,-,TRBV19,TGTGCCAGTAGTATAACGTTCACTGAAGCTTTCTTT,CASSITFTEAFF
TRBJ1-2,15,-,-,TRBV7-8,TGTGCCAGCACCCCCGGGGCCGGACAGTATCATGGCTACACCTTC,CASTPGAGQYHGYTF
TRBJ2-7,15,few,TRBD2,TRBV7-2,TGTGCCAGCAGCTTAGTAGCGGGGGGACACTACGAGCAGTACTTC,CASSLVAGGHYEQYF
TRBJ1-4,15,-,-,TRBV15,TGTGCCACCAGCGAAACAGGGTCAACTAATGAAAAACTGTTTTTT,CATSETGSTNEKLFF
TRBJ2-1,15,-,-,TRBV10-2,TGCGCCAGCAGTGATTTCAGACAGGGAGGCGATGAGCAGTTCTTC,CASSDFRQGGDEQFF
TRBJ2-1,16,many,-,TRBV28,TGTGCCAGCAGTCTTTCCTCCAGGCACCTTCAAGGTGAGCAGTTCTTC,CASSLSSRHLQGEQFF
TRBJ1-1,13,-,-,TRBV27,TGTGCCAGCAGGGCGGGGCAGAACACTGAAGCTTTCTTT,CASRAGQNTEAFF
TRBJ1-2,13,-,TRBD1,TRBV27,TGTGCCAGCACCCCGGACAGGGGAAGCGGCTACACCTTC,CASTPDRGSGYTF
TRBJ1-2,12,-,-,TRBV7-2,TGTGCCAGCAGCCCACGGACGACCGGCTACACCTTC,CASSPRTTGYTF
TRBJ1-1,13,many,-,TRBV12-3/TRBV12-4,TGTGCCAGCAGTTTTGGGGGGCCCACTGAAGCTTTCTTT,CASSFGGPTEAFF
TRBJ1-1,14,-,-,TRBV7-8,TGTGCCAGCAGCTTAGCAGGGGTCGGGACTGAAGCTTTCTTT,CASSLAGVGTEAFF
TRBJ1-5,16,few,-,TRBV6-6,TGTGCCAGCAGTTACCCCCGGAGGGGCCGAGATCAGCCCCAGCATTTT,CASSYPRRGRDQPQHF
TRBJ2-6,15,few,-,TRBV6-1,TGTGCCAGCAGTAAGACAGTGACTGGGGCCAACGTCCTGACTTTC,CASSKTVTGANVLTF
TRBJ2-5,13,-,-,TRBV12-3/TRBV12-4,TGTGCCAGCAGTTTAGACAGCCAAGAGACCCAGTACTTC,CASSLDSQETQYF
TRBJ1-4,22,-,TRBD1,TRBV7-2,TGTGCCAGCAGCTTAGGGGACAGTGAAGTAGTGGGCCGAGATTACATTAATGAAAAACTGTTTTTT,CASSLGDSEVVGRDYINEKLFF
TRBJ2-1,12,-,-,TRBV19,TGTGCCACCCAGCTTGGGGGCAATGAGCAGTTCTTC,CATQLGGNEQFF
TRBJ1-2,13,many,-,TRBV25-1,TGTGCCAGCATGTCGACGGGGCTGTATGGCTACACCTTC,CASMSTGLYGYTF
TRBJ2-3,15,-,-,TRBV12-3/TRBV12-4,TGTGCCAGCAGTTTATGGGGGAGCCAACTAGATACGCAGTATTTT,CASSLWGSQLDTQYF
TRBJ2-1,16,-,-,TRBV7-4,TGTGCCAGCAGCTTAGGGGTCCTAGGCTCCTACAATGAGCAGTTCTTC,CASSLGVLGSYNEQFF
TRBJ2-1,13,many,TRBD2,TRBV7-8,TGTGCCAGCAGCATTAGCGGGGATAATGAGCAGTTCTTC,CASSISGDNEQFF
TRBJ1-2,12,few,-,TRBV6-1,TGTGCCAGCACTGAGGGGAACTATGGCTACACCTTC,CASTEGNYGYTF
TRBJ2-5,16,-,-,TRBV28,TGTGCCAGCAGTCGAGATTCCGCCGGGACCTCGAGGACCCAGTACTTC,CASSRDSAGTSRTQYF
TRBJ2-3,14,many,TRBD1,TRBV7-2,TGTGCCAGCACCCGGGACAGGGTACCAGATACGCAGTATTTT,CASTRDRVPDTQYF
TRBJ1-1,17,-,-,TRBV19,TGTGCCAGTAGTAGCGCAGGTCAGGCCAAAGGGTACACTGAAGCTTTCTTT,CASSSAGQAKGYTEAFF
TRBJ2-5,15,-,TRBD1,TRBV5-1,TGCGCCAGCAGCTGGGACAGGGGGTACCAAGAGACCCAGTACTTC,CASSWDRGYQETQYF
TRBJ2-2,14,-,-,TRBV12-3/TRBV12-4,TGTGCCAGCAGGCATCCTTTGGGGGCCGGGGAGCTGTTTTTT,CASRHPLGAGELFF
TRBJ2-2,15,-,-,TRBV15,TGTGTCACCAGCAGAGGGGGTCTAAACACCGGGGAGCTGTTTTTT,CVTSRGGLNTGELFF
TRBJ2-2,12,few,-,TRBV5-1,TGCGCCAGCAGCTTGGGAGTCGGGGAGCTGTTTTTT,CASSLGVGELFF
TRBJ2-7,14,many,-,TRBV4-2,TGTGCCAGCAGCCAAGATCAGGGATCCTACGAGCAGTACTTC,CASSQDQGSYEQYF
TRBJ2-5,15,-,-,TRBV7-9,TGTGCCAGCAGCTTAGCCCCTCGGGGGTGGGAGACCCAGTACTTC,CASSLAPRGWETQYF
TRBJ1-6,15,-,-,TRBV27,TGTGCCAGCAGTTCAACCAGGGTGTTGCGTTCACCCCTCCACTTT,CASSSTRVLRSPLHF
TRBJ1-1,13,few,-,TRBV19,TGTGCCACCAGGGGCCTAACGAACACTGAAGCTTTCTTT,CATRGLTNTEAFF
TRBJ2-7,11,few,-,TRBV6-2/TRBV6-3,TGTGCCAGCCGACTCGGGAGCGAGCAGTACTTC,CASRLGSEQYF
TRBJ1-1,14,-,-,TRBV6-8,TGTGCCAGCAGCCCAGGAAGGGGAGGGTTTGAAGCTTTCTTT,CASSPGRGGFEAFF
TRBJ1-1,17,-,-,TRBV6-2/TRBV6-3,TGTGCCAGCAGTTACTCGATTACGGGGTTCGCGGACACTGAAGCTTTCTTT,CASSYSITGFADTEAFF
TRBJ2-4,15,once,-,TRBV4-1,TGCGCCAGCAGCCAATCCGCCGGGGGGCTAAACATTCAGTACTTC,CASSQSAGGLNIQYF
TRBJ2-1,16,many,TRBD2,TRBV11-1,TGTGCCAGCAGCTTAGCGGAAGCGGGGGGGCTCAATGAGCAGTTCTTC,CASSLAEAGGLNEQFF
TRBJ1-4,14,-,-,TRBV7-8,TGTGCCAGCAACTCAGCAGTAACTGATGAAAAACTGTTTTTT,CASNSAVTDEKLFF
TRBJ1-2,13,once,TRBD1,TRBV30,TGTGCCTGGAGGGATACAGGGGGATACGGCTACACCTTC,CAWRDTGGYGYTF
TRBJ1-6,14,many,-,TRBV6-1,TGTGCCAGCAGTCAACGGAGCTCCAATTCACCCCTCCACTTT,CASSQRSSNSPLHF
TRBJ1-1,14,-,-,TRBV27,TGTGCCAGCAGATACTCCCCACGGGCCACTGAAGCTTTCTTT,CASRYSPRATEAFF
TRBJ1-3,15,-,-,TRBV3-1,TGTGCCAGCAGCCAAGATTCAGGTTCTGGAAACACCATATATTTT,CASSQDSGSGNTIYF
TRBJ2-1,12,many,-,TRBV27,TGTGCCAGCAGTCGGAGCACAAATGAGCAGTTCTTC,CASSRSTNEQFF
TRBJ1-2,17,few,TRBD1,TRBV25-1,TGTGCCAGCAGTGGGCCGGGACAGGGGACCCTAAACTATGGCTACACCTTC,CASSGPGQGTLNYGYTF
TRBJ1-1,13,few,-,TRBV6-1,TGTGCCAGCAGTTATACAGGGAGCGCTGAAGCTTTCTTT,CASSYTGSAEAFF
TRBJ2-7,17,few,-,TRBV3-1,TGTGCCAGCAGCCAAGGAATTTTAACAACAATCTCCTACGAGCAGTACTTC,CASSQGILTTISYEQYF
TRBJ2-1,12,-,-,TRBV7-6,TGTGCCAGCAACCTTAACCACAATGAGCAGTTCTTC,CASNLNHNEQFF
TRBJ2-5,14,few,-,TRBV7-9,TGTGCCAGCAGCACCCGGGGGATCCAAGAGACCCAGTACTTC,CASSTRGIQETQYF